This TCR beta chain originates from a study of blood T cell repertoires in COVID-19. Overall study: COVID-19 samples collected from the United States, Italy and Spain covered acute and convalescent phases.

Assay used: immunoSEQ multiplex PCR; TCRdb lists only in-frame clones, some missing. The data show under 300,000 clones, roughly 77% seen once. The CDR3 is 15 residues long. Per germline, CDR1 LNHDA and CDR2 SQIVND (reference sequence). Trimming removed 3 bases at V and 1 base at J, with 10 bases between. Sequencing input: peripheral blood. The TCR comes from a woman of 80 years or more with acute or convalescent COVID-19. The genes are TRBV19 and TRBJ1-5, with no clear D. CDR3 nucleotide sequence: TGTGCCAGTAGTATCACACAGAAAAGCAATCAGCCCCAGCATTTT. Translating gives CASSITQKSNQPQHF.